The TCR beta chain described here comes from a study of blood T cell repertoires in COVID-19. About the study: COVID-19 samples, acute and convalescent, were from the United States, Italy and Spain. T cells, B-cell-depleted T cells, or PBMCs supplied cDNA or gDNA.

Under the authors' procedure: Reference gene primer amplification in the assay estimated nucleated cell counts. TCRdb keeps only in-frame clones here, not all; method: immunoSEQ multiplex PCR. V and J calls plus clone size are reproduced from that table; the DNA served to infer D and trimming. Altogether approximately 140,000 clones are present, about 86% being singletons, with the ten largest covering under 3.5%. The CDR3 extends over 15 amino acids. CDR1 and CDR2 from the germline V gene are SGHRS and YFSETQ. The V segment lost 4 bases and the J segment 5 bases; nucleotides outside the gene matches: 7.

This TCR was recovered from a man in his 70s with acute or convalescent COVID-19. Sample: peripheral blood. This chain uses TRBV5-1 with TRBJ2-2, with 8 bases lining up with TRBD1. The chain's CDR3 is CASSTTGAGTGELFF. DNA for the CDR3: TGCGCCAGCAGCACGACAGGGGCCGGTACCGGGGAGCTGTTTTTT. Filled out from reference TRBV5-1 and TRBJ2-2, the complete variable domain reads KAGVTQTPRYLIKTRGQQVTLSCSPISGHRSVSWYQQTPGQGLQFLFEYFSETQRNKGNFPGRFSGRQFSNSRSEMNVSTLELGDSALYLCASSTTGAGTGELFFGEGSRLTVL.